The sequence of this T cell receptor (beta chain) was determined in a study of identical twins. Trimming shortened V by 7 bases and J by 3 bases, and 16 bases separated the two germline ends. This CDR3 comprises 14 residues. A single record per CDR3 protein comes from TCRdb applying MiXCR to the 5' RACE reads. This table has about 280,000 distinct CDR3 sequences, under 9% appearing once. Points on this clonotype: Its antigen is undetermined.

Study-wide results and caveats: Those out-of-frame alpha sequences shared by twins showed an excess of low generation probability. Possibly, invariant MAIT and iNKT cells partly confounded zero-insertion analyses.

The same data also contributed to another study, on yellow fever vaccine responses in identical twins.

This receptor was identified in a woman aged 18-29 years in good health. The chain combines TRBV12-3 or TRBV12-4 with TRBJ2-7; possibly TRBD2 for D (6 bases). The sequenced sample was memory (CD45RO+) T cells sorted from blood. The CDR3 DNA sequence: TGTGCCAGCACCAGGGATAGCGGAGGCTACGAGCAGTACTTC. Its translation: CASTRDSGGYEQYF.